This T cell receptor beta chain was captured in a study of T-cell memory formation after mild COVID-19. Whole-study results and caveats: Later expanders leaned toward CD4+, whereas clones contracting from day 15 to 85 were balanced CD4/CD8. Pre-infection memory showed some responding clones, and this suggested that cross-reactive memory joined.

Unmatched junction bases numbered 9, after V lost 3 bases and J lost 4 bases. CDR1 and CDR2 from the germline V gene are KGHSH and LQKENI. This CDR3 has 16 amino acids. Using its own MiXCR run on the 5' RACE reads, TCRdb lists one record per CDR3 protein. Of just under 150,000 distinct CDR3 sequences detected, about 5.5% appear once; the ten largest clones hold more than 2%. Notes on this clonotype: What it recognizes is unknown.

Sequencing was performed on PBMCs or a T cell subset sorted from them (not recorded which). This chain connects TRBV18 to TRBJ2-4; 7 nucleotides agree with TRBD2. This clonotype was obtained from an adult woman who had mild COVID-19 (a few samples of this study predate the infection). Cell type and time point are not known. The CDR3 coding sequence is TGTGCCAGCTCACCCACCCAGCTAGCGGTGAAAAACATTCAGTACTTC. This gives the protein CASSPTQLAVKNIQYF.